In this sample, the clone carrying this TCR beta chain turned up once. Sequencing used cDNA as its template, made by extracting RNA and reverse transcribing it. The assay was immunoSEQ multiplex PCR, and TCRdb's table has in-frame clones only and misses some. The sample consists of some 58,000 clones, about 43% of them appearing once. This sample was taken from a study of CD8+ T cells in alopecia areata. Indicated treatment: oral pan-JAK inhibitor, 5-10 mg twice daily. The ends were cut back, 0 bases at V and 3 bases at J, with 16 bases in the middle. The CDR3 has 16 amino acids. CDR1 SGDLS and CDR2 YYNGEE come from the germline V gene.

This TCR came from a human donor with alopecia areata. The gene calls are TRBV9 and TRBJ2-7; a weak D match, TRBD2 (5 bases). This sample comprised CD8+ T cells sorted from blood, obtained at roughly week 36, from a patient treated with tofacitinib. The CDR3 reads CASSVGVGVGYYEQYF. CDR3 coding DNA: TGTGCCAGCAGCGTAGGGGTGGGAGTGGGATACTACGAGCAGTACTTC.